Presented here are 20 T cell receptor beta chains from one specimen sequenced in a study of T cell responses to AZD1222 COVID-19 vaccine (dated by TCRdb to the early 2020s). This sample's time point label indicates: baseline before first vaccination. Libraries were prepared through the immunoSEQ multiplex PCR assay. Drawn from immuneACCESS, this table holds only the in-frame rearrangements with V and J called that TCRdb kept. Clones are partly lost; checked studies trace under half to an unresolved V gene and leave the rest unexplained. This sample comprises some 170,000 clones, approximately 91% of them detected only once. 1.5% to 2% of the sample is held by the ten biggest clonotypes. This specimen consisted of peripheral blood, obtained on day 0 of AZD1222 vaccination. All receptors come from an adult in good health.

This clone was seen just once. The chain is built from TRBV28 and TRBJ2-1; 14 bases agree with TRBD2. V was clipped by 4 bases and J by 10 bases; unmatched bases: 6. CDR1 and CDR2 from the germline V gene are MDHEN and SYDVKM. This CDR3 is 15 amino acids long. The CDR3 sequence is CASSSTGTSGREQFF. DNA of the CDR3: TGTGCCAGCAGTTCGACCGGGACTAGCGGGAGAGAGCAGTTCTTC.

The rearrangement uses TRBV21-1 and TRBJ1-2; TRBD1, as called in the table, went unchecked against the DNA. TRBV21-1 is a listed pseudogene. The CDR3 is 15 amino acids. Here the CDR3 reads CASSNDRGLKYGYTF. Here the CDR3 DNA reads TGTGCCAGCAGCAATGACAGGGGGCTAAAGTATGGCTACACCTTC.

The J gene is TRBJ1-1, the V gene TRBV9; D remains unclear. In germline, CDR1 is SGDLS, CDR2 YYNGEE. The ends were cut back, 2 bases at V and 2 bases at J, with 10 bases in the middle. CDR3 length equals 14 residues. DNA for the CDR3: TGTGCCAGCAGCGTGGATTTGGGAAACACTGAAGCTTTCTTT. Translation gives CASSVDLGNTEAFF.

V and J are TRBV11-1 and TRBJ1-1; D unresolved. This CDR3 contains 14 residues. Germline V gives CDR1 SGHAT, CDR2 FQDESV (reference sequence). V was trimmed by 2 bases and J by 0 bases, leaving 7 bases between them. The CDR3 nucleotides are TGTGCCAGCAGCTTATCACAGCTGAACACTGAAGCTTTCTTT. It codes for CASSLSQLNTEAFF.

CDR3 in DNA: TGTGCCAGTAGTAGGGGCTCCTCCGAGCAGTTCTTC. This gives the protein CASSRGSSEQFF. The rearrangement uses TRBV19 and TRBJ2-1, with D perhaps matching TRBD1 (5 bases). In germline, CDR1 is LNHDA, CDR2 SQIVND (reference sequence). The CDR3 extends over 12 amino acids. Trimming pared 4 bases from V and 10 bases from J, leaving 11 bases between.

This clone was observed a single time. This chain links TRBV2 with TRBJ1-5; the match to TRBD1 covers 10 bases. This CDR3 contains 15 residues. CDR1 SNHLY and CDR2 FYNNEI come from the germline V gene. V was clipped by 6 bases and J by 3 bases; unmatched bases: 5. The CDR3 sequence is CASRTGQGYNQPQHF. CDR3 DNA: TGTGCCAGCAGGACGGGACAGGGGTACAATCAGCCCCAGCATTTT.

The V call is TRBV5-1, the J call TRBJ1-5, with TRBD1 identical over 7 bases. In germline, CDR1 is SGHRS, CDR2 YFSETQ. The CDR3 spans 16 residues. With 0 bases clipped from V and 6 bases from J, the junction kept 9 bases outside the gene matches. Here the CDR3 DNA reads TGCGCCAGCAGCTTGGCCCCAGGGGGGACTATTCAGCCCCAGCATTTT. This sequence encodes CASSLAPGGTIQPQHF.

This chain connects TRBV3-1 (or the pseudogene TRBV3-2) to TRBJ1-1; no firm D call. The CDR3 length is 14 residues. V lost 0 bases to trimming and J lost 9 bases, with 14 bases between them. The germline CDR1 and CDR2 sequences are LGHDT and YNNKEL (reference sequence). In DNA, the CDR3 is TGTGCCAGCAGCCAAGATCAGAGGGCAACTCAAGCTTTCTTT. It translates to CASSQDQRATQAFF.

The chain carries TRBV19 and TRBJ2-7; 9 nucleotides match TRBD1. With V trimmed by 4 bases and J by 0 bases, 16 bases remained unmatched. The CDR3 length is 19 residues. From germline, CDR1 is LNHDA and CDR2 SQIVND (reference sequence). CDR3 coding DNA: TGTGCCAGTAGTACACCGGGACAGGGTAATCCCCTGATCTCCTACGAGCAGTACGTC. Amino acids: CASSTPGQGNPLISYEQYV.

V usage is TRBV7-8 and J usage is TRBJ2-3; D uncertain. CDR1 is SGHVS and CDR2 is FQNEAQ in the germline V gene. The V gene lost 2 bases and the J gene lost 6 bases, with 12 bases spanning the gap. This CDR3 is 14 amino acids long. CDR3: CASSLFPGQDTQYF. Written as DNA, the CDR3 is TGTGCCAGCAGCTTATTCCCTGGGCAGGATACGCAGTATTTT. The full variable domain, its missing parts supplied by reference TRBV7-8 and TRBJ2-3, is GAGVSQSPRYKVAKRGQDVALRCDPISGHVSLFWYQQALGQGPEFLTYFQNEAQLDKSGLPSDRFFAERPEGSVSTLKIQRTQQEDSAVYLCASSLFPGQDTQYFGPGTRLTVL.

The genes are TRBV6-5 and TRBJ2-6, with D possibly matching TRBD1 (6 bases). There are 15 residues in the CDR3. Trimming shortened V by 4 bases and J by 0 bases, and 7 bases separated the two germline ends. Germline CDR1 is MNHEY and CDR2 is SVGAGI. The CDR3 nucleotides are TGTGCCAGCAGTTTACAGGGCTCTGGGGCCAACGTCCTGACTTTC. Protein product: CASSLQGSGANVLTF.

The V and J genes are TRBV7-9 and TRBJ2-1, with 11 bases aligning to TRBD2. The CDR3 covers 16 residues. J lost 4 bases, V lost 5 bases, and 7 bases had no gene match. Germline V lookup: CDR1 SEHNR, CDR2 FQNEAQ (reference sequence). The CDR3 spells CASSLFSGRGYNEQFF. For the CDR3, the DNA is TGTGCCAGCAGCCTCTTTAGCGGGAGGGGTTACAATGAGCAGTTCTTC.

The rearrangement joins TRBV12-3 or TRBV12-4 to TRBJ1-2; 7 nucleotides agree with TRBD1. V dropped 3 bases and J dropped 4; count of bases not matched to a gene: 2. The CDR3 extends over 13 amino acids. Written as DNA, the CDR3 is TGTGCCAGCAGTTTCGCAGGGGGCTATGGCTACACCTTC. Amino acid sequence: CASSFAGGYGYTF.

The chain is built from TRBV19 and TRBJ1-1; TRBD1 might be the D (5 bases). Per the germline V gene, CDR1 is LNHDA and CDR2 is SQIVND (reference sequence). The CDR3 length is 14 residues. The V end lost 5 bases, the J end lost 0 bases, and 10 bases lay between the germline ends. The CDR3 region has the DNA TGTGCCAGTAGTGCAGGGAGGTTGAACACTGAAGCTTTCTTT. Its translation is CASSAGRLNTEAFF.

V gene TRBV6-2 or TRBV6-3 combines with J gene TRBJ2-7; 8 bases are shared with TRBD2. Germline lookup yields CDR1 MNHEY and CDR2 SVGEGT. The CDR3 runs to 14 residues. V shed 5 bases, J shed 4 bases, and the junction held 7 bases outside the gene matches. The CDR3 DNA reads as TGTGCCAGCAGTAAATCCGGGACTAGGTACGAGCAGTACTTC. Amino acids: CASSKSGTRYEQYF.

The V call is TRBV6-5, the J call TRBJ1-2; 9 nucleotides line up with TRBD1. This CDR3 contains 14 residues. Germline assignment: CDR1 MNHEY and CDR2 SVGAGI. The V gene end was trimmed by 2 bases and the J gene end by 8 bases; junction bases not matched to a gene: 6. CDR3 coding DNA: TGTGCCAGCAGTTACACTGGGACAGGGAAAGGCTACACCTTC. Encoded protein: CASSYTGTGKGYTF.

This sequence joins TRBV29-1 and TRBJ1-1; D remains ambiguous. V was cut by 4 bases and J by 6 bases, with 12 bases left in between. There are 12 residues in the CDR3. Germline V gene sequence: CDR1 SQVTM, CDR2 ANQGSEA. The CDR3 DNA is TGCAGCGTTGTAAGGAATTTGGCTGAAGCTTTCTTT. Translation gives CSVVRNLAEAFF.

The chain recombines TRBV2 with TRBJ1-5, with D uncertain. CDR1 SNHLY and CDR2 FYNNEI come from the germline V gene. CDR3 length equals 13 residues. The CDR3 bases are TGTGCGTCCCGGACGGATAGCAATCAGCCCCAGCATTTT. Translated, it gives CASRTDSNQPQHF.

The chain carries TRBV28 and TRBJ1-2; 8 positions agree with TRBD1. J lost 0 bases, V lost 5 bases, and 5 bases had no gene match. CDR1 is MDHEN, CDR2 SYDVKM, per germline. The CDR3 spans 15 residues. The CDR3 is CASSPPGQANYGYTF. For the CDR3, the DNA is TGTGCCAGCAGTCCCCCGGGACAGGCTAACTATGGCTACACCTTC.

The chain couples TRBV28 to TRBJ1-5; D gene uncertain. This CDR3 has 12 residues. Germline V gene lookup returns CDR1 MDHEN and CDR2 SYDVKM. Trimming left V 7 bases short and J 9 bases short, with 13 bases between. CDR3 loop: CASTTLRGPQHF. The CDR3 DNA sequence: TGTGCCAGCACCACTCTGCGGGGGCCCCAGCATTTT.